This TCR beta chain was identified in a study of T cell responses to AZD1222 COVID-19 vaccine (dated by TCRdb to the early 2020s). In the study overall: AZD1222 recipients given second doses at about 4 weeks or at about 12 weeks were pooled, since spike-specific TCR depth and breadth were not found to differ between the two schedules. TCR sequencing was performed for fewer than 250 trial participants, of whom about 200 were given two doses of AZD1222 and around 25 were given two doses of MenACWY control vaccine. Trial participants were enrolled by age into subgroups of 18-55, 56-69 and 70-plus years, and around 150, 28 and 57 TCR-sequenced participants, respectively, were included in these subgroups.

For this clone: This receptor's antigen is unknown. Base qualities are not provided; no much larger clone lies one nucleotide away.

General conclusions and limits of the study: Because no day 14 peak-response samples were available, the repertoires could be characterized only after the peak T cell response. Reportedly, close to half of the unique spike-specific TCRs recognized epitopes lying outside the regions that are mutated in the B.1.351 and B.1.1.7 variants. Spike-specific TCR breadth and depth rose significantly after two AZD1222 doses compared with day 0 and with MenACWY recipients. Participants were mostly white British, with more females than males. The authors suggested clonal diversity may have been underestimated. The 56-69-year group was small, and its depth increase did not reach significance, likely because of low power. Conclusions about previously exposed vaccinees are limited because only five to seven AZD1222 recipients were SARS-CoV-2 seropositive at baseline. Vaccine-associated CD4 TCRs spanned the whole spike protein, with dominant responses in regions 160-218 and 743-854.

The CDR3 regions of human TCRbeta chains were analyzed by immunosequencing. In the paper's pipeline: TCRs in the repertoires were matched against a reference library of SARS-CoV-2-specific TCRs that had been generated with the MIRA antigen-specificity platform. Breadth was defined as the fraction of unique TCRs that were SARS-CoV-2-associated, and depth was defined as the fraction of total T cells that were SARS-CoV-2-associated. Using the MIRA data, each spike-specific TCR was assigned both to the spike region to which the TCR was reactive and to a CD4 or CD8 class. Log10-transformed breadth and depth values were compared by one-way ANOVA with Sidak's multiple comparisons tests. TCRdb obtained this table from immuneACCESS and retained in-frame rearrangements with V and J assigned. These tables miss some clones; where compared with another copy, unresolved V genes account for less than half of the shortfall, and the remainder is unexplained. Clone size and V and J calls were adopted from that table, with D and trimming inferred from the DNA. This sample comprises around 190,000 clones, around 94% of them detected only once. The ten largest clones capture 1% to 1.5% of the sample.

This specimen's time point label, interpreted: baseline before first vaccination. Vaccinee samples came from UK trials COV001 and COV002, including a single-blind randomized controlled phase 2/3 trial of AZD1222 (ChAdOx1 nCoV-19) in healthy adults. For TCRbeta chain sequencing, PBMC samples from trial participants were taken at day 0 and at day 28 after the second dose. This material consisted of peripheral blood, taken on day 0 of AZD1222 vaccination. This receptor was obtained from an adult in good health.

The sequenced DNA: TGTGCCAGCATGAAGGGGACAGGGGGTCCCTATGGCTACACCTTC. Its protein product is CASMKGTGGPYGYTF. The chain is encoded by TRBV6-5 joined to TRBJ1-2; 11 of the junction bases match TRBD1. Trimming removed 7 bases from V and 4 bases from J; the gene matches leave 8 bases unexplained. Its CDR3 holds 15 amino acids, cysteine through phenylalanine. The read is trimmed to its CDR3 DNA, 45 bases read in frame from base 1. The germline V gene sets CDR1 to MNHEY and CDR2 to SVGAGI.